One sample yielded the 29 T cell receptor beta chains listed below, sequenced in a study of shared clonotypes between healthy human individuals (dated by TCRdb to the early 2020s). Libraries were built with the immunoSEQ multiplex PCR assay. Held by TCRdb, this immuneACCESS table contains in-frame sequences only and omits some clones. Under half of the omission traces to an unresolved V gene where checked; the cause of the rest is unknown. Present in this sample are 2 million to 2.5 million clones, over 85% of which were seen just once. The top ten clones comprise about 0.13% of the sample. Sequencing was performed on naive CD4+ T cells sorted from blood. This specimen's cell subset or site label, interpreted: CD45RA+ positively selected. These receptors all stem from a young man in good health.

The J gene is TRBJ1-1, the V gene TRBV27; weak D call: TRBD1 (5 bases). CDR1 MNHEY and CDR2 SMNVEV come from the germline V gene (reference sequence). V shed 5 bases and J shed 6 bases, with 16 bases lying between them. The CDR3 is made up of 14 amino acids. The DNA for the CDR3 is TGTGCCAGCAGTAAGTGGGGGATCTACGCTGAAGCTTTCTTT. As protein: CASSKWGIYAEAFF.

Comment on this clone: At the DNA level, this CDR3 is encoded by other sequences in the same sample as well. J is TRBJ1-1 and V is TRBV30; the match to TRBD1 covers 9 bases. Germline CDR1 GTSNPN, CDR2 SVGIG (reference sequence). Trimming removed 0 bases from V and 5 bases from J; junction bases left unmatched: 4. The CDR3 runs to 14 residues. CDR3 loop: CAWSVQGAGTEAFF. The CDR3 DNA is TGTGCCTGGAGTGTACAGGGGGCAGGGACTGAAGCTTTCTTT.

Concerning this clone itself: The same CDR3 is also encoded by other DNA sequences in this sample. CDR3 loop: CASSLGLAGGLETQYF. CDR3 in DNA: TGCGCCAGCAGCTTGGGACTAGCGGGGGGGCTGGAGACCCAGTACTTC. V gene TRBV5-1 combines with J gene TRBJ2-5; 14 bases are shared with TRBD2. V dropped 0 bases and J dropped 5; count of bases not matched to a gene: 3. Germline V lookup: CDR1 SGHRS, CDR2 YFSETQ. The length of the CDR3 is 16 residues.

On this clone: At the DNA level, this CDR3 is encoded by other sequences in the same sample as well. The chain has TRBV10-3 and TRBJ2-3, with 11 bases fitting TRBD2. Per germline, CDR1 ENHRY and CDR2 SYGVKD. V shed 5 bases, J shed 1 base, and the junction held 2 bases outside the gene matches. The CDR3 is 15 amino acids. The CDR3 loop is CAISLAGGRTDTQYF. CDR3 nucleotides: TGTGCCATCAGTCTAGCGGGGGGACGCACAGATACGCAGTATTTT.

V usage is TRBV7-2 and J usage is TRBJ2-3; TRBD2 agrees at 14 bases. The CDR3 contains 15 residues. The ends lost 4 bases at V and 5 bases at J; junction bases unmatched: 2. The germline gives CDR1 SGHTA, CDR2 FQGNSA. The CDR3 sequence: CASSSGLAGVDTQYF. The CDR3 coding sequence is TGTGCCAGCAGCTCGGGACTAGCGGGAGTAGATACGCAGTATTTT.

The chain combines TRBV7-9 with TRBJ1-2; D ambiguous. This CDR3 comprises 14 residues. Trimming pared 7 bases from V and 5 bases from J, leaving 17 bases between. Germline CDR1 reads SEHNR; CDR2 reads FQNEAQ (reference sequence). The CDR3 reads CASTTSSGGYGYTF. For the CDR3, the DNA is TGTGCCAGCACCACCTCTTCCGGCGGATATGGCTACACCTTC.

This rearrangement joins TRBV27 to TRBJ1-4; TRBD1 is a possible D gene (5 bases). The CDR3 sequence is 15 residues long. V was shortened by 7 bases and J by 7 bases, with 19 bases between the two germline ends. CDR1 MNHEY and CDR2 SMNVEV come from the germline V gene (reference sequence). The CDR3 protein is CASTRGGGDGEKLFF. CDR3 DNA: TGTGCCAGCACCAGAGGTGGAGGGGATGGTGAAAAACTGTTTTTT. Together with reference TRBV27 and TRBJ1-4, the CDR3 gives the full variable domain: EAQVTQNPRYLITVTGKKLTVTCSQNMNHEYMSWYRQDPGLGLRQIYYSMNVEVTDKGDVPEGYKVSRKEKRNFPLILESPSPNQTSLYFCASTRGGGDGEKLFFGSGTQLSVL.

The rearrangement uses TRBV30 and TRBJ2-7, with D possibly matching TRBD1 (6 bases). With 3 bases removed from V and 5 bases from J, the gap between germline ends came to 11 bases. CDR3 size: 12 residues. CDR1 is GTSNPN, CDR2 SVGIG, per germline (reference sequence). The CDR3 DNA is TGTGCCTGGAGGCAGGGGTACAACGAGCAGTACTTC. It encodes CAWRQGYNEQYF.

V and J are TRBV5-1 and TRBJ1-2; D is unclear. V lost 0 bases to trimming and J lost 8 bases, with 11 bases between them. The germline V gene has CDR1 SGHRS and CDR2 YFSETQ. This CDR3 is 13 amino acids long. The chain's CDR3 is CASSLETSRGYTF. CDR3 bases: TGCGCCAGCAGCTTGGAAACCAGTCGGGGCTACACCTTC.

The chain links TRBV11-2 to TRBJ2-3; 7 nucleotides align to TRBD2. This CDR3 spans 14 amino acids. Losses at the gene ends were 5 bases for V and 2 bases for J; bases not matched to a gene: 4. Per the germline V gene, CDR1 is SGHAT and CDR2 is FQNNGV. The CDR3 DNA is TGTGCCAGCAGCCGGGGGGTCTTCACAGATACGCAGTATTTT. As protein: CASSRGVFTDTQYF. Full variable domain (remainder filled in from reference TRBV11-2 and TRBJ2-3): EAGVAQSPRYKIIEKRQSVAFWCNPISGHATLYWYQQILGQGPKLLIQFQNNGVVDDSQLPKDRFSAERLKGVDSTLKIQPAKLEDSAVYLCASSRGVFTDTQYFGPGTRLTVL.

V usage is TRBV27 and J usage is TRBJ1-2; no clear D gene. The CDR3 is 16 residues long. V lost 0 bases, J lost 10 bases, and 21 bases lay in between. CDR1 is MNHEY, CDR2 SMNVEV, per germline (reference sequence). The CDR3 DNA reads TGTGCCAGCAGTTTATCAGGACGCCTAACCCCCCCTGTCTACACCTTC. It specifies CASSLSGRLTPPVYTF.

V usage is TRBV5-4 and J usage is TRBJ1-6; 10 bases align to TRBD1. The V and J ends lost 4 bases and 4 bases, in that order; junction bases with no gene match: 5. CDR3 size: 16 residues. From germline, CDR1 is SGHNT and CDR2 YYREEE (reference sequence). The CDR3 DNA reads TGTGCCAGCAGCCAAGGACAGGGGGTGTATAATTCACCCCTCCACTTT. Its translation is CASSQGQGVYNSPLHF. Looking up the rest from reference TRBV5-4 and TRBJ1-6 gives the full variable domain: ETGVTQSPTHLIKTRGQQVTLRCSSQSGHNTVSWYQQALGQGPQFIFQYYREEENGRGNFPPRFSGLQFPNYSSELNVNALELDDSALYLCASSQGQGVYNSPLHFGNGTRLTVT.

Concerning this clone: A clone one base away is much larger, so this may be a read error. J is TRBJ2-7 and V is TRBV5-4; no firm D call. The CDR3 length is 13 residues. V lost 0 bases and J lost 0, with 4 bases in between. Germline values: CDR1 SGHNT, CDR2 YYREEE (reference sequence). CDR3 region: CASSLGISYEQYF. CDR3 coding DNA: TGTGCCAGCAGCTTGGGGATCTCCTACGAGCAGTACTTC.

The chain's CDR3 is CAWSASAWAGYTF. In nucleotides, the CDR3 is TGTGCCTGGAGTGCCTCCGCTTGGGCGGGCTACACCTTC. The chain employs TRBV30 and TRBJ1-2; no clear D. The CDR3 covers 13 residues. V lost 1 base and J 8 bases, leaving 14 bases between the germline ends. Germline V CDR1 and CDR2: GTSNPN, SVGIG (reference sequence).

The J gene is TRBJ1-1, the V gene TRBV5-1, with D possibly matching TRBD1 (5 bases). The length of the CDR3 is 14 residues. Trimming left V 4 bases short and J 4 bases short, with 14 bases between. Germline CDR1 and CDR2: SGHRS and YFSETQ. For the CDR3, the DNA is TGCGCCAGCAGCCCGTGGGGGTCTGGCACTGAAGCTTTCTTT. It translates to CASSPWGSGTEAFF.

The chain carries TRBV6-5 and TRBJ2-7; maybe TRBD2 (6 bases). The CDR3 is 16 residues long. Per the germline V gene, CDR1 is MNHEY and CDR2 is SVGAGI. Trimming took 4 bases from V and 0 from J, leaving 16 bases between them. The DNA of the CDR3 is TGTGCCAGCAGTTGGACTACAGGAAAAAGCTCCTACGAGCAGTACTTC. Amino acid sequence: CASSWTTGKSSYEQYF.

V is TRBV4-3 and J is TRBJ2-7, with TRBD1 identical over 9 bases. The CDR3 spans 17 residues. Germline CDR1 reads LGHNA; CDR2 reads YSLEER. V lost 0 bases, J lost 3 bases, and 9 bases stayed unmatched. As DNA, the CDR3 is TGCGCCAGCAGCCAAGATCTTATGGGACAGGGACGCTACGAGCAGTACTTC. Translation: CASSQDLMGQGRYEQYF.

J is TRBJ2-1 and V is TRBV5-1; TRBD2 agrees at 10 bases. The CDR3 has 17 amino acids. Germline CDR1 is SGHRS and CDR2 is YFSETQ. V was pared by 5 bases and J by 2 bases, with 10 bases of the junction left unmatched. The CDR3 DNA is TGCGCCAGCAGTATACAAAGCGGGGGGGCCACCTACAATGAGCAGTTCTTC. This sequence encodes CASSIQSGGATYNEQFF.

V is TRBV4-1 and J is TRBJ2-3; D perhaps matches TRBD1 (6 bases). Germline values: CDR1 MGHRA, CDR2 YSYEKL. This CDR3 comprises 15 residues. V was clipped by 2 bases and J by 3 bases, with 12 bases between them. In DNA, the CDR3 is TGCGCCAGCAGCCAAAATAAACAGGGAACAGATACGCAGTATTTT. Its translation is CASSQNKQGTDTQYF.

This clone was counted a single time. The rearrangement uses TRBV5-1 and TRBJ2-1; possibly TRBD2 for D (5 bases). This CDR3 has 14 residues. Trimming pared 4 bases from V and 10 bases from J, leaving 18 bases between. CDR1 is SGHRS, CDR2 YFSETQ, per germline. CDR3 coding DNA: TGCGCCAGCAGCCACAGTCCGGGAACCACAGAGCAGTTCTTC. Translating gives CASSHSPGTTEQFF.

This clone showed up just once. J is TRBJ2-1 and V is TRBV19; unclear D gene. Trimming removed 4 bases from V and 4 bases from J, with 14 bases in between. Germline CDR1 and CDR2: LNHDA and SQIVND (reference sequence). There are 15 residues in the CDR3. As DNA, the CDR3 is TGTGCCAGTAGTAAAGGGTTGGGTGCTTACAATGAGCAGTTCTTC. Amino acids: CASSKGLGAYNEQFF.

The chain combines TRBV2 with TRBJ2-1, with 12 bases identical to TRBD2. CDR1 and CDR2 from the germline V gene are SNHLY and FYNNEI. V shed 5 bases, J shed 4 bases, and the junction held 3 bases outside the gene matches. The CDR3 is 15 residues long. The CDR3 reads CASSTGTSGYNEQFF. CDR3 nucleotide sequence: TGTGCCAGCAGTACCGGGACTAGCGGGTACAATGAGCAGTTCTTC.

The chain couples TRBV27 to TRBJ1-5, with D perhaps TRBD1 (5 bases). The V end lost 3 bases, the J end lost 7 bases, and 10 bases lay between the germline ends. CDR1 is MNHEY, CDR2 SMNVEV, per germline (reference sequence). The CDR3 loop spans 13 amino acids. This CDR3 is CASSFRVQQPQHF. CDR3 sequence (DNA): TGTGCCAGCAGTTTCAGGGTCCAACAGCCCCAGCATTTT.

The chain joins TRBV10-3 to TRBJ1-6; the D is unclear. The CDR3 totals 13 residues. CDR1 and CDR2 (germline): ENHRY, SYGVKD. V dropped 11 bases and J dropped 0 bases, with 8 bases sitting between them. The CDR3 nucleotides are TGTGCCGTAGGTAGCTCCTATAATTCACCCCTCCACTTT. Protein sequence: CAVGSSYNSPLHF.

The chain recombines TRBV30 with TRBJ2-6, with 11 bases aligning to TRBD2. The J segment lost 0 bases and the V segment lost 0 bases, leaving 13 bases of the junction unmatched. The CDR3 spans 21 residues. The germline V gene encodes CDR1 GTSNPN and CDR2 SVGIG (reference sequence). CDR3 DNA sequence: TGTGCCTGGAGTGTACGACGTACTAGCGGGGGAGCGTCCTCTGGGGCCAACGTCCTGACTTTC. This encodes CAWSVRRTSGGASSGANVLTF.

V and J are TRBV11-2 and TRBJ1-1; maybe TRBD1 (5 bases). Germline CDR1 is SGHAT and CDR2 is FQNNGV. This CDR3 is 13 amino acids long. The V and J ends lost 6 bases and 4 bases respectively, with 12 bases between them. The CDR3 sequence: CASSSGLGTEAFF. The DNA of the CDR3 is TGTGCCAGCAGTTCGGGACTCGGCACTGAAGCTTTCTTT.

This chain links TRBV5-6 with TRBJ1-2; possible D gene TRBD1, 6 bases. Germline lookup yields CDR1 SGHDT and CDR2 YYEEEE. CDR3 length: 15 residues. The ends were cut back, 0 bases at V and 2 bases at J, with 11 bases in the middle. The CDR3 DNA follows: TGTGCCAGCAGCTTGGTCCCCCAGGGGAACTATGGCTACACCTTC. It is translated as CASSLVPQGNYGYTF.

This chain uses TRBV4-1 with TRBJ2-1; 11 positions agree with TRBD1. CDR1 is MGHRA, CDR2 YSYEKL, per germline. J lost 7 bases, V lost 2 bases, and 4 bases had no gene match. The CDR3 has 15 amino acids. The chain's CDR3 is CASSQRTGGPNEQFF. CDR3 nucleotides: TGCGCCAGCAGCCAACGGACAGGGGGCCCGAATGAGCAGTTCTTC.

The V call is TRBV7-2, the J call TRBJ2-2; perhaps TRBD2 as D (5 bases). Per germline, CDR1 SGHTA and CDR2 FQGNSA. The CDR3 spans 16 residues. With 8 bases removed from V and 0 bases from J, the gap between germline ends came to 16 bases. CDR3 nucleotides: TGTGCCAGCGGAACGGGATTTAAACCGAACACCGGGGAGCTGTTTTTT. Translation gives CASGTGFKPNTGELFF.